This T cell receptor beta chain was recovered during a study of cytomegalovirus exposure and HLA in healthy donors. Study conclusions and caveats: The study assumed roughly uniform donor sequencing depth for presence/absence analyses. According to reports, the classifier identified cytomegalovirus status with high specificity and sensitivity.

In the case of this clone: Its antigen is currently unknown.

V lost 1 base to trimming and J lost 9 bases, with 10 bases between them. Germline CDR1 SGHRS, CDR2 YFSETQ. The CDR3 covers 12 residues. PCR used 60 Vbeta primers and 13 Jbeta primers. TCRdb's table, derived via immunoSEQ multiplex PCR, lists solely in-frame clones and lacks some. The sample has more than 95,000 clones; over 60% are singletons. Sequencing was done on a sample of PBMCs. This receptor was obtained from a man aged 55 to 69 in good health and CMV-seropositive. V is TRBV5-1 and J is TRBJ2-5, with D possibly TRBD2 on 6 matching bases. In nucleotides, the CDR3 is TGCGCCAGCAGCTTGAATGGGGAGGCCCAGTACTTC. Residues: CASSLNGEAQYF.